Listed below are T cell receptor beta chains from one sample, sequenced in a study of OX40 agonist ivuxolimab in advanced cancers. Assay used: immunoSEQ multiplex PCR; TCRdb lists only in-frame clones, some missing. The data show roughly 80,000 clones, around 85% seen once. Sequences were derived from CD4+ or CD8+ T cells sorted from blood, sampled in a trial of the OX40 agonist ivuxolimab. Receptor source: an adult with an advanced solid tumor such as melanoma, head and neck, liver or kidney cancer. The CDR3 runs from the conserved cysteine through the conserved F or W. The D gene is left open where the match is weak. Rows may omit the clone size; those that give it use once, few, many or a size class.

abundance,d_gene,v_gene,j_gene,CDR3aa,CDR3nt
few,NA,TRBV6-4,TRBJ1-1,CASRRDMNTEAFF,TGTGCCAGCAGGAGGGACATGAACACTGAAGCTTTCTTT
NA,NA,TRBV4-2,TRBJ2-7,CASSQEVIRSGEQYF,TGTGCCAGCAGCCAAGAGGTGATAAGGTCCGGCGAGCAGTACTTC
NA,TRBD2,TRBV7-2,TRBJ2-1,CASSSLTSRGGGEQFF,TGTGCCAGCAGCTCTCTGACTAGCCGGGGGGGCGGTGAGCAGTTCTTC
NA,NA,TRBV25-1,TRBJ1-3,CASSDIRRAGNTIYF,TGTGCCAGCAGTGACATTAGGCGTGCTGGAAACACCATATATTTT
NA,TRBD1,TRBV30,TRBJ1-1,CAWRPTGLTEAFF,TGTGCCTGGAGGCCGACAGGGCTTACTGAAGCTTTCTTT
NA,NA,TRBV2,TRBJ2-7,CANRAGGAGIVYEQYF,TGTGCCAACCGGGCCGGAGGGGCGGGAATAGTCTACGAGCAGTACTTC
NA,TRBD2,TRBV7-2,TRBJ2-5,CASSPPRRGREETQYF,TGTGCCAGCAGCCCACCCCGCCGGGGGAGGGAAGAGACCCAGTACTTC
NA,NA,TRBV18,TRBJ1-2,CASSYEYGYTF,TGTGCCAGCTCGTATGAGTATGGCTACACCTTC
NA,TRBD1,TRBV7-2,TRBJ1-2,CASSPGQGARGYTF,TGTGCCAGCAGCCCTGGACAGGGGGCACGGGGCTACACCTTC
NA,TRBD1,TRBV27,TRBJ1-2,CASSRKTGGVYGYTF,TGTGCCAGCAGTAGGAAGACAGGGGGGGTCTATGGCTACACCTTC
few,NA,TRBV4-2,TRBJ2-4,CASSQVDQYKNIQYF,TGTGCCAGCAGCCAAGTCGACCAGTACAAAAACATTCAGTACTTC
NA,TRBD1,TRBV5-4,TRBJ1-2,CASSGRQGPYGYTF,TGTGCCAGCAGCGGGCGACAGGGACCCTATGGCTACACCTTC
NA,TRBD1,TRBV4-1,TRBJ1-4,CASSQETGKAEKLFF,TGCGCCAGCAGCCAAGAGACAGGGAAGGCCGAAAAACTGTTTTTT
NA,NA,TRBV18,TRBJ1-4,CASSPSIQGGEKLFF,TGTGCCAGCTCACCGTCAATACAGGGCGGTGAAAAACTGTTTTTT
NA,TRBD1,TRBV5-1,TRBJ1-4,CASSLTGDPATNEKLFF,TGCGCCAGCAGCCTGACAGGGGACCCTGCAACTAATGAAAAACTGTTTTTT
NA,TRBD2,TRBV7-2,TRBJ2-5,CASSFSLAGGPYVETQYF,TGTGCCAGCAGCTTCTCTCTAGCGGGGGGGCCGTATGTTGAGACCCAGTACTTC
NA,NA,TRBV7-9,TRBJ1-4,CASSFFRGATNEKLFF,TGTGCCAGCAGCTTTTTTCGGGGCGCAACTAATGAAAAACTGTTTTTT
NA,NA,TRBV7-6,TRBJ1-5,CASSLEEGNNQPQHF,TGTGCCAGCAGCTTAGAGGAGGGAAACAATCAGCCCCAGCATTTT
NA,NA,TRBV6-5,TRBJ1-5,CAGKDSIYSNQPQHF,TGTGCCGGGAAGGACAGCATTTATAGCAATCAGCCCCAGCATTTT
NA,TRBD2,TRBV7-2,TRBJ2-5,CASSFLAGGHSQYF,TGTGCCAGCAGCTTCCTAGCGGGGGGCCACTCCCAGTACTTC
NA,TRBD2,TRBV7-2,TRBJ2-3,CASSAWPGGPGDTQYF,TGTGCCAGCAGCGCCTGGCCGGGGGGGCCGGGAGATACGCAGTATTTT
NA,NA,TRBV11-2,TRBJ2-7,CASSPQGFSYEQYF,TGTGCCAGCAGCCCACAGGGATTCTCCTACGAGCAGTACTTC
NA,NA,TRBV28,TRBJ1-2,CASSLSQGDYGYTF,TGTGCCAGCAGTTTGAGTCAGGGAGACTATGGCTACACCTTC
NA,NA,TRBV6-6,TRBJ2-7,CASSYRSEQYF,TGTGCCAGCAGCTATAGATCCGAGCAGTACTTC
few,NA,TRBV7-9,TRBJ1-2,CASSLEAGNGYTF,TGTGCCAGCAGCTTAGAGGCAGGGAATGGCTACACCTTC
NA,NA,TRBV11-2,TRBJ1-1,CASSLVGESAEAFF,TGTGCCAGCAGCTTAGTTGGAGAGAGCGCTGAAGCTTTCTTT
NA,NA,TRBV2,TRBJ1-1,CASRLTDYTEAFF,TGTGCCAGCAGGTTGACAGATTACACTGAAGCTTTCTTT
once,NA,TRBV16,TRBJ1-5,CASSQSAGRINQPQHF,TGTGCCAGCAGCCAATCTGCGGGTAGAATCAATCAGCCCCAGCATTTT
NA,TRBD1,TRBV6-5,TRBJ2-1,CASSRQGAYNEQFF,TGTGCCAGCAGTCGACAGGGGGCTTACAATGAGCAGTTCTTC
NA,NA,TRBV7-2,TRBJ2-3,CASSRGTTDTQYF,TGTGCCAGCAGCCGGGGGACCACAGATACGCAGTATTTT
NA,NA,TRBV6-5,TRBJ1-6,CASTDRPNSPLHF,TGTGCCAGTACGGACAGACCGAATTCACCCCTCCACTTT
NA,TRBD1,TRBV11-2,TRBJ2-5,CASSFWTGGPPRQETQYF,TGTGCCAGCAGCTTCTGGACAGGGGGCCCGCCGCGTCAAGAGACCCAGTACTTC
NA,TRBD1,TRBV2,TRBJ2-7,CASSGQGAFDEQYF,TGTGCCAGCAGTGGACAGGGGGCTTTCGACGAGCAGTACTTC
NA,TRBD1,TRBV9,TRBJ2-5,CASSVAGGRGETQYF,TGTGCCAGCAGCGTAGCAGGGGGCCGGGGAGAGACCCAGTACTTC
NA,NA,TRBV7-2,TRBJ2-7,CASSPPGAYGEQYF,TGTGCCAGCAGCCCCCCTGGGGCTTACGGCGAGCAGTACTTC
NA,NA,TRBV9,TRBJ1-6,CASSVEGGRPSNSYNSPLHF,TGTGCCAGCAGCGTGGAGGGAGGCAGACCGTCGAACTCCTATAATTCACCCCTCCACTTT
NA,NA,TRBV7-7,TRBJ2-5,CASSLRVGGKTQYF,TGTGCCAGCAGCTTAAGGGTGGGGGGCAAGACCCAGTACTTC
NA,NA,TRBV5-4,TRBJ1-1,CASSLRSRGAITEAFF,TGTGCCAGCAGCTTGAGGTCTCGAGGGGCGATCACTGAAGCTTTCTTT
NA,TRBD1,TRBV28,TRBJ1-4,CASRTDREAEKLFF,TGTGCCAGCAGGACCGACAGGGAGGCGGAAAAACTGTTTTTT
NA,TRBD1,TRBV6-5,TRBJ1-4,CASRRDSGGEKLFF,TGTGCCAGCAGAAGGGACAGCGGTGGGGAAAAACTGTTTTTT
NA,NA,TRBV12-5,TRBJ1-1,CASGAHGGTEAFF,TGTGCTAGTGGGGCACACGGCGGCACTGAAGCTTTCTTT
NA,NA,TRBV11-2,TRBJ1-1,CASNLAQGTEAFF,TGTGCCAGCAACCTAGCACAGGGAACTGAAGCTTTCTTT
NA,TRBD1,TRBV19,TRBJ1-6,CATKDRGRNSPLHF,TGTGCCACCAAGGACAGGGGGCGAAATTCACCCCTCCACTTT
once,NA,TRBV18,TRBJ1-1,CASSPVLGSEAFF,TGTGCCAGCTCACCGGTACTCGGCTCTGAAGCTTTCTTT
NA,NA,TRBV7-5,TRBJ1-1,CARSPCIYCRTPMNTEAFF,TGTGCCAGAAGCCCCTGTATATACTGCAGGACCCCCATGAACACTGAAGCTTTCTTT
NA,NA,TRBV27,TRBJ2-2,CASSLRGGTSGELFF,TGTGCCAGCAGTTTGAGAGGGGGGACCTCCGGGGAGCTGTTTTTT
NA,TRBD1,TRBV18,TRBJ2-1,CASSPTGQSQGEQFF,TGTGCCAGCTCACCTACGGGACAGTCTCAGGGTGAGCAGTTCTTC
few,NA,TRBV18,TRBJ1-1,CASSPTGLHGEAFF,TGTGCCAGCTCACCAACAGGGCTCCACGGTGAAGCTTTCTTT
NA,NA,TRBV9,TRBJ1-6,CASSVGPSSYNSPLHF,TGTGCCAGCAGCGTAGGTCCTAGCTCCTATAATTCACCCCTCCACTTT
NA,NA,TRBV11-2,TRBJ2-7,CASSPGQGFYEQYF,TGTGCCAGCAGCCCTGGGCAGGGGTTCTACGAGCAGTACTTC
NA,NA,TRBV5-1,TRBJ2-5,CASSFGGQLQETQYF,TGCGCCAGCAGCTTTGGCGGACAGTTACAAGAGACCCAGTACTTC
NA,NA,TRBV19,TRBJ1-5,CASSPNQQPQHF,TGTGCCAGTAGTCCCAATCAGCAGCCCCAGCATTTT
NA,NA,TRBV7-2,TRBJ1-5,CASSPQGSNQPQHF,TGTGCCAGCAGCCCCCAGGGTAGCAATCAGCCCCAGCATTTT
NA,TRBD1,TRBV5-1,TRBJ2-2,CASSLVRAGGTGELFF,TGCGCCAGCAGCTTGGTTAGGGCAGGGGGCACCGGGGAGCTGTTTTTT